A selection of T cell receptor beta chains follows, all from one sample in a study of cytomegalovirus exposure and HLA in healthy donors. Sequencing used immunoSEQ multiplex PCR; TCRdb keeps in-frame clones, though not all of them. The sample holds approximately 160,000 clones, roughly 77% seen once. The sample was PBMCs. The receptors originated from a woman aged 45 to 65 in good health and CMV-seropositive. Each CDR3 is given with its conserved first and last residue. The order of the fields is J gene, V gene, D gene, clone size, CDR3 DNA, CDR3 protein. The D gene is left open where the match is weak. Size is stated for part of the rows, as once, few or many counts, or as a class when the clone is expanded.

J: TRBJ2-7
V: TRBV29-1
D: -
size: -
DNA: TGCAGCGTTAGGAGGGATAAGGCCCCCTACGAGCAGTACTTC
CDR3: CSVRRDKAPYEQYF

J: TRBJ1-1
V: TRBV28
D: TRBD1
size: few
DNA: TGTGCCAGCAGTTCAGGACAGGGTTGGCAGTACACTGAAGCTTTCTTT
CDR3: CASSSGQGWQYTEAFF

J: TRBJ2-3
V: TRBV7-7
D: -
size: -
DNA: TGTGCTAGCAGCTCTAGGGGGAACTCAGATACGCAGTATTTT
CDR3: CASSSRGNSDTQYF

J: TRBJ1-1
V: TRBV30
D: -
size: -
DNA: TGTGCCTGGAGTTGGGGTCCGGGGACTGAAGCTTTCTTT
CDR3: CAWSWGPGTEAFF

J: TRBJ2-7
V: TRBV7-9
D: -
size: few
DNA: TGTTCCAGCAGCCCGGAGGCCTACGAGCAGTACTTC
CDR3: CSSSPEAYEQYF

J: TRBJ2-5
V: TRBV11-3
D: TRBD1
size: -
DNA: TGTGCCAGTAGTTCCGGGACAGGGCACGAAGAGACCCAGTACTTC
CDR3: CASSSGTGHEETQYF

J: TRBJ1-2
V: TRBV29-1
D: -
size: -
DNA: TGCAGCGTGGGGGGGGTCGATCGGTATGGCTACACCTTC
CDR3: CSVGGVDRYGYTF

J: TRBJ2-1
V: TRBV28
D: TRBD2
size: -
DNA: TGTGCCAGCAGTTTATTAGGGACTAGCGGGAGGTATGAGCAGTTCTTC
CDR3: CASSLLGTSGRYEQFF

J: TRBJ2-7
V: TRBV9
D: -
size: -
DNA: TGTGCCAGCAGCGTAGACCTCCAGGCCTACGAGCAGTACTTC
CDR3: CASSVDLQAYEQYF

J: TRBJ1-1
V: TRBV7-2
D: -
size: -
DNA: TGTGCCAGCAGCCGGGACAAGAACACTGAAGCTTTCTTT
CDR3: CASSRDKNTEAFF

J: TRBJ2-1
V: TRBV7-2
D: -
size: -
DNA: TGTGCCAGCACCGACTTGGGGCTTCGCTCCTACAATGAGCAGTTCTTC
CDR3: CASTDLGLRSYNEQFF

J: TRBJ2-6
V: TRBV19
D: -
size: -
DNA: TGTGCCAGTAGTATGGCCGGGGGATCTGGGGCCAACGTCCTGACTTTC
CDR3: CASSMAGGSGANVLTF

J: TRBJ2-7
V: TRBV7-6
D: TRBD2
size: -
DNA: TGTGCCAGCAGCTTAGAGGAGGGAGGGAACCCCTACTACGAGCAGTACTTC
CDR3: CASSLEEGGNPYYEQYF

J: TRBJ2-5
V: TRBV14
D: -
size: once
DNA: TGTGCCAGCAGCCAAACTAACTCTCAAGAGACCCAGTACTTC
CDR3: CASSQTNSQETQYF

J: TRBJ2-2
V: TRBV7-2
D: -
size: -
DNA: TGTGCCAGCAGCTTGGGTGACAGTGGGAACACCGGGGAGCTGTTTTTT
CDR3: CASSLGDSGNTGELFF

J: TRBJ1-2
V: TRBV15
D: TRBD1
size: -
DNA: TGTGCCACCACCATCAGACAGGGAGGAGGCTACACCTTC
CDR3: CATTIRQGGGYTF

J: TRBJ2-5
V: TRBV2
D: -
size: -
DNA: TGTGCCAGCAGACAAGCCAGGGGTGAGACCCAGTACTTC
CDR3: CASRQARGETQYF

J: TRBJ2-3
V: TRBV7-3
D: TRBD2
size: -
DNA: TGTGCCAGCAGCCCAGTGGCAGCGGGAACGGCAGATACGCAGTATTTT
CDR3: CASSPVAAGTADTQYF

J: TRBJ1-5
V: TRBV6-5
D: -
size: -
DNA: TGTGCCAGCAGCCCCTCGGGACTCCCGAATCAGCCCCAGCATTTT
CDR3: CASSPSGLPNQPQHF

J: TRBJ2-1
V: TRBV5-5
D: -
size: -
DNA: TGTGCCAGCAGCTTGGTAGGGAGCTCCTACAATGAGCAGTTCTTC
CDR3: CASSLVGSSYNEQFF

J: TRBJ1-2
V: TRBV18
D: -
size: -
DNA: TGTGCCAGCTCACGGCCGGAGGTGTGGGAATATGGCTACACCTTC
CDR3: CASSRPEVWEYGYTF

J: TRBJ1-1
V: TRBV15
D: -
size: -
DNA: TGTGCCACCAGCAGACCTCTTACACACGAAGCTTTCTTT
CDR3: CATSRPLTHEAFF

J: TRBJ2-1
V: TRBV5-1
D: TRBD2
size: -
DNA: TGCGCCAGCAGCATCGCCACTAGCGCCGGGGATGAGCAGTTCTTC
CDR3: CASSIATSAGDEQFF

J: TRBJ2-6
V: TRBV15
D: -
size: once
DNA: TGTGCCACCAGCGCTTACATGCAGTCTGGGGCCAACGTCCTGACTTTC
CDR3: CATSAYMQSGANVLTF

J: TRBJ1-1
V: TRBV7-9
D: -
size: -
DNA: TGTGCCAGCAGCTTAGGGGCAGGAGAAGCTTTCTTT
CDR3: CASSLGAGEAFF

J: TRBJ1-5
V: TRBV6-5
D: -
size: -
DNA: TGTGCCAGCGGTCCCCGGGGGGCAGATCAGCCCCAGCATTTT
CDR3: CASGPRGADQPQHF

J: TRBJ2-7
V: TRBV5-4
D: -
size: -
DNA: TGTGCCAGCAGCCGACAGACCTTAAGGTACGAGCAGTACTTC
CDR3: CASSRQTLRYEQYF

J: TRBJ1-2
V: TRBV6-5
D: TRBD1
size: -
DNA: TGTGCCAGCAGTTACTCCCGGGACAGGGGCCATGGCTACACCTTC
CDR3: CASSYSRDRGHGYTF

J: TRBJ2-1
V: TRBV11-2
D: TRBD2
size: -
DNA: TGTGCCAGCAGCTTATCCCCAGGCGGGAGGAGCTCCTACAATGAGCAGTTCTTC
CDR3: CASSLSPGGRSSYNEQFF

J: TRBJ2-3
V: TRBV11-1
D: TRBD2
size: -
DNA: TGTGCCAGCAGCTCCGGGACTAGACTAAGCACAGATACGCAGTATTTT
CDR3: CASSSGTRLSTDTQYF

J: TRBJ2-1
V: TRBV5-5
D: -
size: -
DNA: TGTGCCAGCAGCCCGGATAGCGGATCATATCCGTTCTTC
CDR3: CASSPDSGSYPFF